The clone carrying this T cell receptor (beta chain) has more than one count but fewer than ten. This CDR3 region has 11 residues. The germline CDR1 and CDR2 sequences are MGHDK and SYGVNS. The ends were cut back, 5 bases at V and 5 bases at J, with 7 bases in the middle. The record originates from a study of CD8 T cells in Susac syndrome. Staining for CD27 and CD45RA delineated memory subsets for TEMRA sorting. Random hexamers were used to reverse transcribe the RNA input (roughly 0.5 to 1 ug). TCRdb itself ran the immunoSEQ multiplex PCR reads through MiXCR, one entry per CDR3 protein. The data contain some 2,300 distinct CDR3 sequences, about 75% of them singletons.

The TCR originated in a human donor with Susac syndrome. The sequenced sample was CD8+ TEMRA cells from PBMCs. The subset denotes: FACS-sorted terminally differentiated effector memory CD8+ T cells re-expressing CD45RA (CD8+ TEMRA). The chain combines TRBV25-1 with TRBJ2-7; no reliable D call. The CDR3 DNA reads TGTGCCAGCAGTCTGGCAAACGAGCAGTACTTC. It specifies CASSLANEQYF.